This T cell receptor beta chain was recovered during a study of blood T cell repertoires in COVID-19. Whole-study context: Samples of COVID-19 (acute and convalescent) were obtained from the United States, Italy and Spain. In each case, the material was cDNA or gDNA derived from T cells, B-cell-depleted T cells, or PBMCs.

The sample holds one count of this clone. From germline, CDR1 is SGHRS and CDR2 YFSETQ. The CDR3 loop spans 18 amino acids. Trimming at V came to 1 base and at J to 8 bases, leaving 19 bases not matched to a gene. In the authors' methods: Researchers report that nucleated cell counts were estimated from reference gene primer amplification. TCRdb's table, derived via immunoSEQ multiplex PCR, lists solely in-frame clones and lacks some. V and J calls and clone size are those listed in that table; D and trimming were worked out from the DNA. The sample gives about 73,000 clones, about four fifths of which show up once; less than 6.5% is in the top ten.

The TCR originated in a man between 50 and 59 years old with active COVID-19. The rearrangement joins TRBV5-1 to TRBJ1-1, with TRBD1 matching 8 bases. The sequenced sample was peripheral blood. This chain's CDR3 is CASSLYARPTQGDSEAFF. CDR3 coding DNA: TGCGCCAGCAGCTTGTACGCCAGGCCCACACAGGGGGACTCGGAAGCTTTCTTT. The whole variable domain, remainder taken from reference TRBV5-1 and TRBJ1-1, is KAGVTQTPRYLIKTRGQQVTLSCSPISGHRSVSWYQQTPGQGLQFLFEYFSETQRNKGNFPGRFSGRQFSNSRSEMNVSTLELGDSALYLCASSLYARPTQGDSEAFFGQGTRLTVV.